A single sample is the source of the 9 T cell receptor beta chains below, sequenced in a study of T cells in Graves' hyperthyroidism and ophthalmopathy. TCR beta CDR3 regions were amplified from RNA transcripts. With the HTBI primer set, the TCR CDR3 went through a first round of RT-PCR. TCRdb reprocessed the multiplex PCR reads via MiXCR and lists one record per CDR3 protein. The sample yields a few hundred thousand distinct CDR3 sequences, roughly 14% seen once. Sequencing was done on a sample of blood. The receptors stem from a man aged 25 to 40 with Graves' hyperthyroidism that later progressed to Graves' ophthalmopathy.

The table lists this clonotype with many counts. For the CDR3, the DNA is TGTGCCAGCAGCGTATCCGAAAGCTCTGGAAACACCATATATTTT. Translated, it gives CASSVSESSGNTIYF. This chain uses TRBV9 with TRBJ1-3, with D unclear. This CDR3 spans 15 amino acids. In germline, CDR1 is SGDLS, CDR2 YYNGEE. V was pared by 1 base and J by 0 bases, with 8 bases between.

About this clonotype: The junction and the germline gene differ at one end; a read error may be behind it. The V and J genes are TRBV5-5 and TRBJ2-1; TRBD1 matches 7 bases. Germline V CDR1 and CDR2: SGHKS, YYEKEE (reference sequence). CDR3 length equals 15 residues. Here the CDR3 reads CASCTRDSSYNQQFF. The CDR3 region has the DNA TGTGCCAGCTGCACCCGGGACAGCTCCTACAATCAGCAGTTCTTC.

Many counts were recorded for this clonotype. The J gene is TRBJ1-4, the V gene TRBV5-1, with TRBD1 identical over 10 bases. The CDR3 contains 15 residues. CDR1 and CDR2 from the germline V gene are SGHRS and YFSETQ. Losses at the gene ends were 4 bases for V and 8 bases for J; bases not matched to a gene: 8. CDR3 coding DNA: TGCGCCAGCAGCCTATCGACAGGGGGCGGAGAAAAACTGTTTTTT. As protein: CASSLSTGGGEKLFF.

In the case of this clonotype: A junction boundary mismatches the germline segment, possibly from a read error. The chain has TRBV4-1 and TRBJ1-1; 9 bases are a match to TRBD1. The CDR3 consists of 15 residues. CDR1 MGHRA and CDR2 YSYEKL come from the germline V gene. The chain's CDR3 is CDSSPGTGMNTEAFF. CDR3 DNA sequence: TGCGACAGCAGCCCGGGGACAGGGATGAACACTGAAGCTTTCTTT.

A few counts support this clonotype. The V gene is TRBV5-1, the J gene TRBJ2-7; D is uncertain. V lost 0 bases and J 6 bases, leaving 7 bases between the germline ends. The germline CDR1 and CDR2 sequences are SGHRS and YFSETQ. The CDR3 has 12 residues. The CDR3 nucleotides read TGCGCCAGCAGCTTGGACGGGCGCGAGCAGTACTTC. It yields the protein CASSLDGREQYF.

This clonotype has more than one count but fewer than ten. The chain joins TRBV4-1 to TRBJ2-1; D possibly corresponds to TRBD1 (7 bases). V lost 4 bases to trimming and J lost 6 bases, with 25 bases between them. Germline V gene lookup returns CDR1 MGHRA and CDR2 YSYEKL. This CDR3 has 18 amino acids. The chain's CDR3 is CASSRKTQGPRTINEQFF. The DNA for the CDR3 is TGCGCCAGCAGCCGGAAAACACAGGGGCCACGGACTATCAATGAGCAGTTCTTC.

This clonotype was detected ten times or more. The chain is built from TRBV6-1 and TRBJ1-2; D uncertain. V lost 0 bases and J 8 bases, leaving 10 bases between the germline ends. The CDR3 is 13 residues long. Germline assignment: CDR1 MNHNS and CDR2 SASEGT. This CDR3 reads CASSEALAGGYTF. The CDR3 bases are TGTGCCAGCAGTGAAGCGCTGGCAGGCGGCTACACCTTC.

This clonotype has at least ten counts. The V call is TRBV2, the J call TRBJ2-7, with TRBD2 identical over 7 bases. CDR1 and CDR2 (germline): SNHLY, FYNNEI. The trim removed 7 bases at V and 3 bases at J, leaving 3 bases unmatched. The CDR3 extends over 12 amino acids. The CDR3 DNA sequence: TGTGCCAGCATGGGCGGGGGCTACGAGCAGTACTTC. Amino acid sequence: CASMGGGYEQYF. The full variable domain, its missing parts supplied by reference TRBV2 and TRBJ2-7, is EPEVTQTPSHQVTQMGQEVILRCVPISNHLYFYWYRQILGQKVEFLVSFYNNEISEKSEIFDDQFSVERPDGSNFTLKIRSTKLEDSAMYFCASMGGGYEQYFGPGTRLTVT.

A few counts support this clonotype. The CDR3 is CASSYRGVSSPLHF. DNA of the CDR3: TGTGCCAGCAGTTACAGGGGGGTGAGTTCACCCCTCCACTTT. The V call is TRBV6-6, the J call TRBJ1-6, with TRBD1 as a possible D gene (6 bases). Trimming took off 2 bases at V and 9 bases at J, with 11 bases between the two ends. The germline CDR1 and CDR2 sequences are MNHNY and SVGAGI (reference sequence). CDR3 length: 14 amino acids.